These 13 T cell receptor beta chains originate from one sample sequenced in a study of blood T cell repertoires in COVID-19. Here immunoSEQ multiplex PCR was the method, and the copy in TCRdb shows in-frame clones only, minus some. The sample comprises 250,000 or so clones, around nine tenths of which are singletons, and about 7.1% rests with the top ten. The sequencing input was peripheral blood. The receptors were gathered from a woman in her 70s with active or convalescent COVID-19.

This chain links TRBV24-1 with TRBJ1-5; D is unresolved. Germline V gene data show CDR1 as KGHDR and CDR2 as SFDVKD. Trimming shortened V by 0 bases and J by 3 bases, and 8 bases separated the two germline ends. There are 15 residues in the CDR3. DNA for the CDR3: TGTGCCACCAGTGATTTGATCCACTACAATCAGCCCCAGCATTTT. Translated: CATSDLIHYNQPQHF.

The chain links TRBV9 to TRBJ1-4; D remains ambiguous. Germline CDR1 reads SGDLS; CDR2 reads YYNGEE. Deletions cut 4 bases from V and 8 bases from J, with 15 bases between. This CDR3 comprises 14 residues. The CDR3 bases are TGTGCCAGCAGCCTGACACCTCGAGGGGAAAAACTGTTTTTT. Its protein is CASSLTPRGEKLFF.

This clone was detected ten times or more. The chain combines TRBV6-2 or TRBV6-3 with TRBJ2-3; the match to TRBD2 covers 7 bases. CDR1 and CDR2 (germline): MNHEY, SVGEGT. The CDR3 extends over 18 amino acids. Trimming removed 2 bases from V and 2 bases from J; junction bases left unmatched: 13. The CDR3 DNA is TGTGCCAGCAGTTACCCGATCCCGGGGCGGGGGTCCACAGATACGCAGTATTTT. This sequence encodes CASSYPIPGRGSTDTQYF.

This sequence joins TRBV4-3 and TRBJ1-6; D unclear. V lost 4 bases, J lost 8 bases, and 6 bases lay in between. CDR3 size: 12 residues. Germline assignment: CDR1 LGHNA and CDR2 YSLEER. The CDR3 coding sequence is TGCGCCAGCAGCCGTCCTGATTCACCCCTCCACTTT. Protein sequence: CASSRPDSPLHF.

This clone was picked up one time. The chain has TRBV19 and TRBJ1-3; 7 positions agree with TRBD1. V was clipped by 4 bases and J by 0 bases; unmatched bases: 6. Germline V CDR1 and CDR2: LNHDA, SQIVND (reference sequence). This CDR3 has 16 amino acids. CDR3 sequence reads: CASSKRQGYSGNTIYF. CDR3 nucleotide sequence: TGTGCCAGTAGTAAACGACAGGGATACTCTGGAAACACCATATATTTT.

The V call is TRBV5-1, the J call TRBJ1-6, with a weak D call TRBD1 (5 bases). The V end lost 3 bases, the J end lost 6 bases, and 13 bases lay between the germline ends. Germline assignment: CDR1 SGHRS and CDR2 YFSETQ. CDR3 size: 15 residues. The CDR3 DNA follows: TGCGCCAGCAGCTCGACAGCCGGGAGTAATTCACCCCTCCACTTT. Translating it yields CASSSTAGSNSPLHF.

The chain carries TRBV6-6 and TRBJ1-2, with D perhaps TRBD1 (6 bases). The CDR3 runs to 13 residues. Germline-derived CDR1 and CDR2 are MNHNY and SVGAGI (reference sequence). V was clipped by 6 bases and J by 7 bases, with 15 bases between them. CDR3 sequence: CASRKGGDPGYTF. For the CDR3, the DNA is TGTGCCAGCAGAAAAGGGGGGGATCCTGGCTACACCTTC.

This chain uses TRBV6-6 with TRBJ2-2; D not resolved. The length of the CDR3 is 12 residues. Trimming removed 4 bases at V and 4 bases at J, with 4 bases between. Germline CDR1 is MNHNY and CDR2 is SVGAGI (reference sequence). Here the CDR3 reads CASSFSTGELFF. The CDR3 DNA reads TGTGCCAGCAGTTTTAGCACCGGGGAGCTGTTTTTT.

Here the CDR3 reads CASSPLGTSYNEQFF. In nucleotides, the CDR3 is TGTGCCAGCTCACCATTGGGGACTTCCTACAATGAGCAGTTCTTC. V is TRBV18 and J is TRBJ2-1, with D possibly being TRBD2 (6 bases). Between the trimmed V and J ends, which lost 2 bases and 1 base, there was a span of 9 bases. The CDR3 loop spans 15 amino acids. Germline CDR1 and CDR2: KGHSH and LQKENI.

The chain recombines TRBV18 with TRBJ2-3; 12 bases line up with TRBD2. V was clipped by 5 bases and J by 0 bases; unmatched bases: 9. CDR1 is KGHSH and CDR2 is LQKENI in the germline V gene. CDR3 size: 18 residues. The CDR3 loop reads CASSWTSGAGSSTDTQYF. CDR3 DNA sequence: TGTGCCAGCTCATGGACTAGCGGGGCTGGTTCTAGCACAGATACGCAGTATTTT.

The chain couples TRBV11-2 to TRBJ2-5, with D perhaps matching TRBD1 (5 bases). The CDR3 consists of 13 residues. V lost 7 bases and J lost 3, with 12 bases in between. Germline lookup yields CDR1 SGHAT and CDR2 FQNNGV. The CDR3 reads CASIMDIEETQYF. The CDR3 nucleotides read TGTGCCAGCATCATGGACATAGAAGAGACCCAGTACTTC.

The V call is TRBV15, the J call TRBJ2-1; TRBD2 aligns across 10 bases. With V trimmed by 0 bases and J by 6 bases, 2 bases remained unmatched. Looked up from germline, CDR1 is LNHNV and CDR2 is YYDKDF (reference sequence). The CDR3 loop spans 15 amino acids. This chain's CDR3 is CATSREGLASNEQFF. Here the CDR3 DNA reads TGTGCCACCAGCAGAGAGGGACTAGCGTCCAATGAGCAGTTCTTC.

J is TRBJ2-1 and V is TRBV10-3, with 11 bases identical to TRBD1. Per germline, CDR1 ENHRY and CDR2 SYGVKD. J lost 9 bases, V lost 7 bases, and 8 bases had no gene match. This CDR3 spans 14 amino acids. The CDR3 DNA follows: TGTGCCATCAAGGGGACAGGGGGTGCGGGTGAGCAGTTCTTC. This codes for CAIKGTGGAGEQFF.